These 13 T cell receptor beta chains came from one sample sequenced in a study of T cell clones after liver transplantation. Sequencing used immunoSEQ multiplex PCR; TCRdb keeps in-frame clones, though not all of them. The data show tens of thousands of clones, with about 92% seen just once and approximately 2.5% held by the top ten. The sequences come from CD4+ T cells from blood, collected before liver transplant. The receptors come from a human donor who received a liver transplant.

V usage is TRBV11-3 and J usage is TRBJ2-3, with TRBD2 matching 12 bases. CDR1 and CDR2 (germline): SGHNT, YENEEA. This CDR3 contains 18 residues. J was trimmed by 6 bases and V by 2 bases; bases with no gene match: 12. The chain's CDR3 is CASSLPSRLAGVPDTQYF. CDR3 coding DNA: TGTGCCAGCAGCTTACCCTCCCGACTAGCGGGAGTCCCGGATACGCAGTATTTT.

As DNA, the CDR3 is TGTGCCAGCATGGGGGGCAGGGGAATTACTGAAGCTTTCTTT. It specifies CASMGGRGITEAFF. The chain is built from TRBV2 and TRBJ1-1; D perhaps matches TRBD1 (6 bases). The CDR3 sequence is 14 residues long. Trimming left V 7 bases short and J 5 bases short, with 17 bases between. CDR1 SNHLY and CDR2 FYNNEI come from the germline V gene.

This chain links TRBV7-2 with TRBJ2-1; D is perhaps TRBD1 (6 bases). Germline V gives CDR1 SGHTA, CDR2 FQGNSA. CDR3 length equals 15 residues. V lost 2 bases to trimming and J lost 4 bases, with 12 bases between them. The CDR3, as DNA: TGTGCCAGCAGCTTATCCGGGACAAAGTACAATGAGCAGTTCTTC. It codes for CASSLSGTKYNEQFF.

The chain uses TRBV11-2 and TRBJ1-1; no clear D. The germline V gene has CDR1 SGHAT and CDR2 FQNNGV. V dropped 2 bases and J dropped 0 bases, with 4 bases sitting between them. The CDR3 is 13 residues long. The CDR3 sequence is CASSLTVNTEAFF. The CDR3 DNA is TGTGCCAGCAGCTTAACAGTGAACACTGAAGCTTTCTTT.

This clone was seen just once. CDR3 sequence: CASSIVGREGFATNEKLFF. The DNA of the CDR3 is TGTGCCAGTAGTATAGTGGGGAGGGAAGGATTTGCAACTAATGAAAAACTGTTTTTT. J is TRBJ1-4 and V is TRBV19, with no clear D. With 1 base removed from V and 0 bases from J, the gap between germline ends came to 18 bases. CDR1 and CDR2 from the germline V gene are LNHDA and SQIVND (reference sequence). This CDR3 comprises 19 residues. Full variable domain (remainder filled in from reference TRBV19 and TRBJ1-4): DGGITQSPKYLFRKEGQNVTLSCEQNLNHDAMYWYRQDPGQGLRLIYYSQIVNDFQKGDIAEGYSVSREKKESFPLTVTSAQKNPTAFYLCASSIVGREGFATNEKLFFGSGTQLSVL.

This chain joins TRBV2 and TRBJ1-2; 7 positions match TRBD1. The germline CDR1 and CDR2 sequences are SNHLY and FYNNEI. The CDR3 totals 15 residues. The J segment lost 2 bases and the V segment lost 6 bases, leaving 9 bases of the junction unmatched. The CDR3 loop is CASRATGTVNYGYTF. The CDR3 bases are TGTGCCAGCAGGGCAACCGGGACAGTGAACTATGGCTACACCTTC.

The table lists this clone with a few counts. This chain uses TRBV5-1 with TRBJ2-2; D unresolved. The ends were cut back, 0 bases at V and 4 bases at J, with 10 bases in the middle. Germline CDR1 and CDR2: SGHRS and YFSETQ. The CDR3 is 15 residues long. CDR3 bases: TGCGCCAGCAGCTTGGAACGAGATTTCACCGGGGAGCTGTTTTTT. Protein product: CASSLERDFTGELFF.

The chain joins TRBV25-1 to TRBJ2-1, with 10 bases matching TRBD1. This CDR3 spans 15 amino acids. V trimming: 2 bases; J trimming: 5 bases; junction bases outside the gene matches: 3. The V gene's germline CDR1 is MGHDK and CDR2 SYGVNS. DNA of the CDR3: TGTGCCAGCAGTGAAGTGGGACAGGGGAACAATGAGCAGTTCTTC. Protein product: CASSEVGQGNNEQFF.

The J gene is TRBJ1-3, the V gene TRBV18, with 8 nucleotides matching TRBD1. The CDR3 sequence is 16 residues long. Germline CDR1 and CDR2: KGHSH and LQKENI. The trim removed 0 bases at V and 0 bases at J, leaving 1 base unmatched. The CDR3 DNA follows: TGTGCCAGCTCACCACCGACAGGGGACTCTGGAAACACCATATATTTT. Translating gives CASSPPTGDSGNTIYF.

The rearrangement links TRBV4-2 to TRBJ2-1; D possibly matches TRBD1 or TRBD2 (5 bases each). V was pared by 0 bases and J by 4 bases, with 13 bases between. The CDR3 contains 16 residues. The V gene's germline CDR1 is LGHNA and CDR2 YNFKEQ. CDR3 DNA: TGTGCCAGCAGCCAAGATACACTAGGGGCTTACAATGAGCAGTTCTTC. This codes for CASSQDTLGAYNEQFF.

This chain uses TRBV5-4 with TRBJ1-2; D is unclear. The CDR3 contains 14 residues. The germline V gene encodes CDR1 SGHNT and CDR2 YYREEE (reference sequence). With 0 bases removed from V and 2 bases from J, the gap between germline ends came to 8 bases. CDR3 residues: CASSLATGNYGYTF. Here the CDR3 DNA reads TGTGCCAGCAGCTTGGCCACCGGGAACTATGGCTACACCTTC.

CDR3 bases: TGCGCCAGCAGCCAGCGAGGGACAGGGGGCACTGAAGCTTTCTTT. This translates into CASSQRGTGGTEAFF. This chain links TRBV4-1 with TRBJ1-1, with 11 bases lining up with TRBD1. Germline V gives CDR1 MGHRA, CDR2 YSYEKL. Unmatched junction bases numbered 4, after V lost 3 bases and J lost 4 bases. CDR3 length: 15 residues.

The chain combines TRBV27 with TRBJ1-1, with TRBD1 matching 7 bases. Germline values: CDR1 MNHEY, CDR2 SMNVEV (reference sequence). Trimming cost V 6 bases and J 1 base; bases outside gene matches: 5. CDR3 length: 14 residues. As DNA, the CDR3 is TGTGCCAGCAGCCTAGACAGGGCGAACACTGAAGCTTTCTTT. It is translated as CASSLDRANTEAFF.